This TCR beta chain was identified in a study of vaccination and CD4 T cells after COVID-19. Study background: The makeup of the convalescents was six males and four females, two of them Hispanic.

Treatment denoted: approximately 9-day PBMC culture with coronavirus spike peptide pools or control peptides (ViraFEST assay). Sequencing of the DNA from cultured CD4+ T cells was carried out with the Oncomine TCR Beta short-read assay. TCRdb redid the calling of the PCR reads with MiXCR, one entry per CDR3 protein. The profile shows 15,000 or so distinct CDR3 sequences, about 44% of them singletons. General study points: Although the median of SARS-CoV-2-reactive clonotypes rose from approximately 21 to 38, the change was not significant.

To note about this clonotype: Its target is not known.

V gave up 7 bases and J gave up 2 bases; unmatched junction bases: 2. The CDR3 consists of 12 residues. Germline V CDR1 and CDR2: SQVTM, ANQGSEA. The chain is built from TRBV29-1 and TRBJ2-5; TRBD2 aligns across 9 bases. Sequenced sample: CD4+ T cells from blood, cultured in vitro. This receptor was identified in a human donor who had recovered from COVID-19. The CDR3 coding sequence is TGCAGCGGGCTAGCGGGACAAGAGACCCAGTACTTC. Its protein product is CSGLAGQETQYF.